The 20 T cell receptor beta chains reported below all come from one sample, sequenced in a study of CD8 T cells in Susac syndrome. Random-hexamer reverse transcription was applied to roughly 0.45 to 1 ug RNA. MiXCR, applied by TCRdb to the immunoSEQ multiplex PCR reads, yields one record per CDR3 protein. The sample comprises 250,000 to 300,000 distinct CDR3 sequences, approximately 85% of which are singletons, and approximately 0.2% rests with the top ten. Sequenced material: CD8+ T cells from PBMCs. The source is a human donor with multiple sclerosis.

The CDR3 DNA sequence: TGTGCCATCAGTGAACTTGACGCAGATACGCAGTATTTT. This encodes CAISELDADTQYF. The chain couples TRBV10-3 to TRBJ2-3; D not resolved. V gave up 3 bases and J gave up 4 bases, with 8 bases separating them. The CDR3 length is 13 residues. Germline V gene sequence: CDR1 ENHRY, CDR2 SYGVKD.

The V call is TRBV6-6, the J call TRBJ2-7; 11 bases align to TRBD2. This CDR3 contains 15 residues. J lost 1 base, V lost 5 bases, and 4 bases had no gene match. Germline V CDR1 and CDR2: MNHNY, SVGAGI (reference sequence). This CDR3 is CASSLAGGLSYEQYF. The CDR3 DNA reads TGTGCCAGCAGTCTAGCGGGAGGTCTATCCTACGAGCAGTACTTC.

The chain couples TRBV6-6 to TRBJ2-1, with 9 bases fitting TRBD1. Germline CDR1 is MNHNY and CDR2 is SVGAGI (reference sequence). This CDR3 has 13 residues. The J segment lost 14 bases and the V segment lost 2 bases, leaving 7 bases of the junction unmatched. This CDR3 is CASSYPSGTGKFF. CDR3 in DNA: TGTGCCAGCAGTTACCCATCTGGGACAGGGAAGTTCTTC.

V gene TRBV20-1 combines with J gene TRBJ1-3; D unresolved. The V end was cut by 6 bases, the J end by 0 bases, with 12 bases between. The germline V gene has CDR1 DFQATT and CDR2 SNEGSKA (reference sequence). This CDR3 is built from 14 residues. The CDR3 reads CSAPRHLSGNTIYF. The DNA of the CDR3 is TGCAGTGCCCCCAGACACCTCTCTGGAAACACCATATATTTT.

This clonotype was detected once. The J gene is TRBJ2-7, the V gene TRBV25-1; tentative D call: TRBD2 (6 bases). V lost 8 bases and J lost 7, with 18 bases in between. Germline V gene data show CDR1 as MGHDK and CDR2 as SYGVNS. The CDR3 extends over 13 amino acids. Written as DNA, the CDR3 is TGTGCCAGCCTAGGAGGGTACGGTGGAGAGCAGTACTTC. Translated, it gives CASLGGYGGEQYF.

The gene calls are TRBV5-8 and TRBJ1-6; no firm D call. Trimming took 1 base from V and 6 from J, leaving 8 bases between them. Germline V gene sequence: CDR1 SGHTS, CDR2 YDEGEE. The CDR3 has 14 residues. The DNA for the CDR3 is TGTGCCAGCAGCTTGTTCGCGGGTAATTCACCCCTCCACTTT. It specifies CASSLFAGNSPLHF.

This clonotype was picked up one time. This chain joins TRBV2 and TRBJ1-1; D remains ambiguous. The V end was cut by 10 bases, the J end by 1 base, with 10 bases between. Germline V gene lookup returns CDR1 SNHLY and CDR2 FYNNEI. The CDR3 is made up of 12 amino acids. The CDR3 loop reads CATRRSNTEAFF. The CDR3 nucleotides read TGTGCCACCCGCCGGTCGAACACTGAAGCTTTCTTT.

The CDR3 is CSARDRASTDTQYF. The DNA for the CDR3 is TGCAGTGCTAGAGACCGGGCGAGCACAGATACGCAGTATTTT. The chain links TRBV20-1 to TRBJ2-3; D ambiguous. The CDR3 has 14 amino acids. Between the trimmed V and J ends, which lost 0 bases and 0 bases, there was a span of 7 bases. Germline V gene data show CDR1 as DFQATT and CDR2 as SNEGSKA (reference sequence).

This clonotype has only a few counts. The chain carries TRBV27 and TRBJ2-7, with 12 positions matching TRBD2. Germline values: CDR1 MNHEY, CDR2 SMNVEV (reference sequence). The J segment lost 6 bases and the V segment lost 5 bases, leaving 11 bases of the junction unmatched. This CDR3 region has 16 residues. The CDR3: CASSPQRLAGASEQYF. Written as DNA, the CDR3 is TGTGCCAGCAGTCCCCAAAGACTAGCGGGAGCGAGCGAGCAGTACTTC.

V gene TRBV6-5 combines with J gene TRBJ1-2; no reliable D call. The germline V and J ends were trimmed by 6 bases and 4 bases, with 15 bases remaining between them. Germline V gene sequence: CDR1 MNHEY, CDR2 SVGAGI. This CDR3 has 14 residues. DNA of the CDR3: TGTGCCAGCAGACCCCTCGAATGGGCCTATGGCTACACCTTC. Translation: CASRPLEWAYGYTF.

The chain combines TRBV10-3 with TRBJ2-1, with 7 positions matching TRBD1. CDR1 and CDR2 from the germline V gene are ENHRY and SYGVKD. The CDR3 runs 14 residues. With 7 bases clipped from V and 1 base from J, the junction kept 4 bases outside the gene matches. The CDR3 spells CAIKTGLSYNEQFF. DNA for the CDR3: TGTGCCATCAAGACAGGGTTGTCCTACAATGAGCAGTTCTTC.

V and J are TRBV5-6 and TRBJ2-7; 7 positions match TRBD2. V shed 1 base and J 7 bases; nucleotides not matched to a gene: 11. CDR3 length equals 15 residues. In germline, CDR1 is SGHDT, CDR2 YYEEEE. CDR3 nucleotides: TGTGCCAGCAGCTTGTATCGCGGGAGAATTGGGGAGCAGTACTTC. Translated: CASSLYRGRIGEQYF.

This clonotype was recorded once. The chain is built from TRBV28 and TRBJ2-3; D gene ambiguous. This CDR3 is 15 amino acids long. The germline V and J ends were trimmed by 6 bases and 0 bases, with 13 bases remaining between them. Germline V lookup: CDR1 MDHEN, CDR2 SYDVKM. The CDR3 DNA is TGTGCCAGCAGCCCTGTAATGTCTAGCACAGATACGCAGTATTTT. Translation gives CASSPVMSSTDTQYF.

This chain links TRBV25-1 with TRBJ2-1; the D call may be TRBD1 or TRBD2 (5 bases each). Trimming stripped 2 bases from V and 8 bases from J, with 10 bases between. CDR3 length: 13 amino acids. Germline values: CDR1 MGHDK, CDR2 SYGVNS. This CDR3 reads CASSEGTEDEQFF. The CDR3 DNA follows: TGTGCCAGCAGTGAAGGGACCGAGGATGAGCAGTTCTTC.

The chain joins TRBV11-2 to TRBJ2-7; D call uncertain. The CDR3 has 13 amino acids. Per germline, CDR1 SGHAT and CDR2 FQNNGV. Trimming took 1 base from V and 1 from J, leaving 5 bases between them. As DNA, the CDR3 is TGTGCCAGCAGCTTAGTCTATTCCTACGAGCAGTACTTC. Protein sequence: CASSLVYSYEQYF. Filled out from reference TRBV11-2 and TRBJ2-7, the complete variable domain reads EAGVAQSPRYKIIEKRQSVAFWCNPISGHATLYWYQQILGQGPKLLIQFQNNGVVDDSQLPKDRFSAERLKGVDSTLKIQPAKLEDSAVYLCASSLVYSYEQYFGPGTRLTVT.

The chain couples TRBV5-6 to TRBJ1-2; TRBD1 might be the D (5 bases). The CDR3 is 12 residues long. Trimming left V 4 bases short and J 14 bases short, with 18 bases between. Germline lookup yields CDR1 SGHDT and CDR2 YYEEEE. CDR3 DNA sequence: TGTGCCAGCAGCCCCGGGACCGACTACGGGACCTTC. Translating gives CASSPGTDYGTF.

V is TRBV4-3 and J is TRBJ2-7, with 10 positions matching TRBD1. V lost 0 bases, J lost 6 bases, and 11 bases stayed unmatched. The CDR3 has 17 amino acids. CDR1 is LGHNA, CDR2 YSLEER, per germline. The CDR3 DNA is TGCGCCAGCAGCCAAGATAACGAACGGACAGGGGGAGGCGAGCAGTACTTC. As protein: CASSQDNERTGGGEQYF.

The table lists this clonotype with a count of one. The chain carries TRBV28 and TRBJ2-6, with D unclear. Germline V gene lookup returns CDR1 MDHEN and CDR2 SYDVKM. Deletions cut 3 bases from V and 0 bases from J, with 21 bases between. This CDR3 spans 20 amino acids. The CDR3 region has the DNA TGTGCCAGCAGTTTCCCCCTGTCTCGAGTAGACACCTCTGGGGCCAACGTCCTGACTTTC. Amino acid sequence: CASSFPLSRVDTSGANVLTF.

This clonotype was picked up a small number of times. The chain carries TRBV28 and TRBJ2-3; maybe TRBD1 (5 bases). Germline CDR1 is MDHEN and CDR2 is SYDVKM. V was shortened by 11 bases and J by 0 bases, with 12 bases between the two germline ends. The CDR3 totals 13 residues. The CDR3 DNA reads TGTGCCTTCAGGGATTCTAGCACAGATACGCAGTATTTT. This translates into CAFRDSSTDTQYF.

V is TRBV9 and J is TRBJ2-1; TRBD1 matches at 7 bases. The CDR3 spans 17 residues. J lost 5 bases, V lost 4 bases, and 15 bases had no gene match. Germline values: CDR1 SGDLS, CDR2 YYNGEE. CDR3 nucleotide sequence: TGTGCCAGCAGCAAAGAGGCGTGGGGGACAGCGGACAATGAGCAGTTCTTC. The encoded protein is CASSKEAWGTADNEQFF.